Each of the 21 T cell receptor beta chains below was sequenced from the same sample in a study of blood T cell repertoires in COVID-19. Assay used: immunoSEQ multiplex PCR; TCRdb lists only in-frame clones, some missing. Here the sample spans about 400,000 clones, roughly 87% being singletons. The sequencing sample was made of PBMCs or T cells enriched from blood (not recorded which). The receptors were sampled from a woman aged 35 to 49 with acute COVID-19.

This clone occurred a few times. The junction differs from germline at one of its ends, possibly a read error. The CDR3 DNA reads as TGCGCCAGCAGCCAGGACCGGGACAGGCTCCTCTTT. This codes for CASSQDRDRLLF. This sequence joins TRBV4-1 and TRBJ1-1; the match to TRBD1 covers 8 bases. This CDR3 contains 12 residues. Germline V gives CDR1 MGHRA, CDR2 YSYEKL.

Of note for this clone: The identical CDR3 is also encoded by other nucleotide sequences in the sample. The CDR3 protein is CASSLGQGYRSPLHF. As DNA, the CDR3 is TGTGCCAGCAGTTTGGGACAGGGGTATCGTTCACCCCTCCACTTT. This chain connects TRBV6-5 to TRBJ1-6, with TRBD1 matching over 10 bases. The CDR3 consists of 15 residues. V lost 4 bases and J lost 9; bases outside the gene matches: 6. Per germline, CDR1 MNHEY and CDR2 SVGAGI.

V gene TRBV24-1 combines with J gene TRBJ2-7, with D uncertain. V shed 5 bases and J shed 5 bases, with 9 bases lying between them. This CDR3 comprises 12 residues. Per germline, CDR1 KGHDR and CDR2 SFDVKD. CDR3 residues: CATSGRSNEQYF. Here the CDR3 DNA reads TGTGCCACCAGTGGTCGGAGCAACGAGCAGTACTTC.

The V call is TRBV4-1, the J call TRBJ1-5; D remains unclear. The CDR3 runs to 16 residues. V was cut by 4 bases and J by 2 bases, with 15 bases left in between. Germline V gene data show CDR1 as MGHRA and CDR2 as YSYEKL. The CDR3 DNA is TGCGCCAGCAGCCCCCTTCCCGGGAAGGGCAATCAGCCCCAGCATTTT. Amino acid sequence: CASSPLPGKGNQPQHF.

The rearrangement joins TRBV29-1 to TRBJ1-1; D not certain. V lost 4 bases and J 3 bases, leaving 12 bases between the germline ends. Germline V gene sequence: CDR1 SQVTM, CDR2 ANQGSEA. CDR3 size: 13 residues. The CDR3 DNA is TGCAGCGTTGCAGCAGGCCAGGACACTGAAGCTTTCTTT. Its protein product is CSVAAGQDTEAFF.

This clone was counted a single time. V usage is TRBV5-6 and J usage is TRBJ2-1; perhaps TRBD1 as D (6 bases). V lost 0 bases and J lost 4, with 11 bases in between. In germline, CDR1 is SGHDT, CDR2 YYEEEE. The CDR3 is made up of 15 amino acids. The CDR3 sequence: CASSLGWGPYNEQFF. The CDR3 region has the DNA TGTGCCAGCAGCTTGGGTTGGGGGCCGTACAATGAGCAGTTCTTC.

V and J are TRBV12-3 or TRBV12-4 and TRBJ1-1; D perhaps matches TRBD1 (5 bases). This CDR3 is built from 13 residues. Trimming pared 6 bases from V and 4 bases from J, leaving 12 bases between. CDR3 loop: CASSLDSLTEAFF. CDR3 coding DNA: TGTGCCAGCAGCCTCGACAGCCTCACTGAAGCTTTCTTT.

The CDR3 is CASSLGQGDEKLFF. In DNA, the CDR3 is TGTGCCAGCAGCTTAGGGCAGGGTGACGAAAAACTGTTTTTT. V usage is TRBV7-8 and J usage is TRBJ1-4; tentatively, D is TRBD1 (5 bases). Trimming removed 1 base at V and 8 bases at J, with 11 bases between. CDR1 SGHVS and CDR2 FQNEAQ come from the germline V gene. The CDR3 is 14 amino acids.

This chain uses TRBV7-6 with TRBJ2-7; the D gene is possibly TRBD1 (6 bases). V shed 3 bases and J shed 3 bases, with 12 bases lying between them. This CDR3 is 14 amino acids long. Germline lookup yields CDR1 SGHVS and CDR2 FNYEAQ. Here the CDR3 DNA reads TGTGCCAGCAGCTTGGAACTACAGGGCTACGAGCAGTACTTC. This translates into CASSLELQGYEQYF.

The J gene is TRBJ1-2, the V gene TRBV6-5, with no clear D. Germline V CDR1 and CDR2: MNHEY, SVGAGI. Deletions cut 6 bases from V and 2 bases from J, with 10 bases between. The CDR3 has 13 residues. This CDR3 is CASSETMNYGYTF. DNA for the CDR3: TGTGCCAGCAGCGAGACAATGAACTATGGCTACACCTTC.

The chain uses TRBV19 and TRBJ1-5; D is unresolved. V was trimmed by 4 bases and J by 1 base, leaving 17 bases between them. This CDR3 comprises 17 residues. The germline CDR1 and CDR2 sequences are LNHDA and SQIVND (reference sequence). The CDR3 loop is CASSTRGGRYSNQPQHF. CDR3 bases: TGTGCCAGTAGTACCCGTGGAGGGCGATACAGCAATCAGCCCCAGCATTTT. Variable domain in full (rest from reference TRBV19 and TRBJ1-5): DGGITQSPKYLFRKEGQNVTLSCEQNLNHDAMYWYRQDPGQGLRLIYYSQIVNDFQKGDIAEGYSVSREKKESFPLTVTSAQKNPTAFYLCASSTRGGRYSNQPQHFGDGTRLSIL.

This clone showed up just once. The chain is built from TRBV19 and TRBJ1-6; 9 nucleotides agree with TRBD1. Unmatched junction bases numbered 10, after V lost 5 bases and J lost 5 bases. Germline V gene data show CDR1 as LNHDA and CDR2 as SQIVND (reference sequence). The CDR3 is made up of 17 amino acids. In DNA, the CDR3 is TGTGCCAGTAGTCACCCCGCGGGACAGGGCGATAATTCACCCCTCCACTTT. Its translation is CASSHPAGQGDNSPLHF.

V is TRBV6-5 and J is TRBJ1-2, with D uncertain. The CDR3 totals 14 residues. V dropped 7 bases and J dropped 5 bases, with 17 bases sitting between them. Germline V gene lookup returns CDR1 MNHEY and CDR2 SVGAGI. CDR3 bases: TGTGCCAGCATCCCCTCGCGAGGTGGGTATGGCTACACCTTC. This gives the protein CASIPSRGGYGYTF.

This chain connects TRBV7-2 to TRBJ1-5, with 10 bases matching TRBD1. Germline values: CDR1 SGHTA, CDR2 FQGNSA. This CDR3 is built from 16 residues. The junction had 6 bases not matched to a gene; V was cut back by 4 bases and J by 3 bases. This CDR3 is CASSSTGGADNQPQHF. As DNA, the CDR3 is TGTGCCAGCAGCTCGACAGGGGGCGCGGACAATCAGCCCCAGCATTTT.

The rearrangement links TRBV7-9 to TRBJ1-1; 7 bases align to TRBD1. Trimming removed 5 bases from V and 0 bases from J; junction bases left unmatched: 9. The CDR3 runs to 16 residues. CDR1 SEHNR and CDR2 FQNEAQ come from the germline V gene (reference sequence). The DNA of the CDR3 is TGTGCCAGCAGCGAAAGGGGGCTAGTTGTGAACACTGAAGCTTTCTTT. Amino acid sequence: CASSERGLVVNTEAFF.

V usage is TRBV2 and J usage is TRBJ1-1; a weak D match, TRBD1 (5 bases). The germline V gene has CDR1 SNHLY and CDR2 FYNNEI. CDR3 length: 14 residues. V dropped 8 bases and J dropped 1 base, with 14 bases sitting between them. The CDR3 is CASSQGRTNTEAFF. CDR3 DNA: TGTGCCAGCTCGCAGGGAAGGACGAACACTGAAGCTTTCTTT. The full variable domain, with the rest looked up from reference TRBV2 and TRBJ1-1, is EPEVTQTPSHQVTQMGQEVILRCVPISNHLYFYWYRQILGQKVEFLVSFYNNEISEKSEIFDDQFSVERPDGSNFTLKIRSTKLEDSAMYFCASSQGRTNTEAFFGQGTRLTVV.

The chain employs TRBV5-5 and TRBJ2-3; D is unresolved. This CDR3 region has 14 residues. Germline assignment: CDR1 SGHKS and CDR2 YYEKEE (reference sequence). Trimming removed 2 bases at V and 0 bases at J, with 7 bases between. This CDR3 reads CASSFSTSTDTQYF. The CDR3 DNA sequence: TGTGCCAGCAGCTTTAGCACTAGCACAGATACGCAGTATTTT.

This clone turned up a few times. The V and J genes are TRBV30 and TRBJ1-2, with a weak D call TRBD1 (5 bases). CDR3 size: 13 residues. In germline, CDR1 is GTSNPN, CDR2 SVGIG (reference sequence). V gave up 0 bases and J gave up 8 bases, with 13 bases separating them. CDR3 nucleotides: TGTGCCTGGAGTGTACAACCCGGGGGAGGCTACACCTTC. It encodes CAWSVQPGGGYTF.

The CDR3 bases are TGTGCCAGCAGTGAGCGGCGCTCTGGGGCCAACGTCCTGACTTTC. This translates into CASSERRSGANVLTF. The chain couples TRBV6-1 to TRBJ2-6; D is unclear. This CDR3 is built from 15 residues. Germline V lookup: CDR1 MNHNS, CDR2 SASEGT. Trimming took 3 bases from V and 0 from J, leaving 6 bases between them.

The chain has TRBV30 and TRBJ1-5; TRBD1 is a possible D gene (6 bases). CDR1 is GTSNPN and CDR2 is SVGIG in the germline V gene (reference sequence). The CDR3 contains 13 residues. V was trimmed by 0 bases and J by 15 bases, leaving 18 bases between them. The CDR3 region is CAWSVSGGRASHF. The CDR3 coding sequence is TGTGCCTGGAGTGTAAGTGGGGGCCGCGCTTCGCATTTT.

The chain uses TRBV25-1 and TRBJ1-1; 9 nucleotides line up with TRBD1. The CDR3 consists of 13 residues. V trimming: 6 bases; J trimming: 5 bases; junction bases outside the gene matches: 4. Germline V gene data show CDR1 as MGHDK and CDR2 as SYGVNS. The CDR3 nucleotides are TGTGCCAGCAGACAGGGGGCTCGTACTGAAGCTTTCTTT. Translation gives CASRQGARTEAFF.